This TCR beta chain stems from a study of T cells after yellow fever vaccination. Findings and limits, study-wide: It was the secondary response that reached its peak faster, day 5 versus 15, but it was weaker.

CDR3 length: 14 amino acids. Germline values: CDR1 SGHAT, CDR2 FQNNGV. The J segment lost 3 bases and the V segment lost 3 bases, leaving 4 bases of the junction unmatched. TCRdb reprocessed the 5' RACE reads via MiXCR and lists one record per CDR3 protein. The sample has roughly 79,000 distinct CDR3 sequences, about 7.3% seen once. As to this clonotype: Its antigen remains unknown.

The input for sequencing was CD8+ T cells sorted from PBMCs, taken 10 days after the first yellow fever vaccination. The chain carries TRBV11-2 and TRBJ2-7; TRBD1 agrees at 8 bases. The source is a young man who received the YFV17D yellow fever vaccine. Here the CDR3 DNA reads TGTGCCAGCAGCTTGACCGGACAGGGCTACGAGCAGTACTTC. Translation: CASSLTGQGYEQYF.